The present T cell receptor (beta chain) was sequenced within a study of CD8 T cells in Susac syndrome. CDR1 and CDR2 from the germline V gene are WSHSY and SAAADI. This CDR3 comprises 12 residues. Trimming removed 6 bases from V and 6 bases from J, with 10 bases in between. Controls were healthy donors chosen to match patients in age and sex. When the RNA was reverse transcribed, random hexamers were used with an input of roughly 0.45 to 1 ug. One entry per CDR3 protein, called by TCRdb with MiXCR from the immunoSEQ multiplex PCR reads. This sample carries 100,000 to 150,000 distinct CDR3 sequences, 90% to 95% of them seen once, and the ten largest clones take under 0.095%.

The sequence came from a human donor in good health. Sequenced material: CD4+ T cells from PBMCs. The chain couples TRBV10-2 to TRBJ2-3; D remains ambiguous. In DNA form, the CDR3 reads TGCGCCAGCAGCGACCCGGCTGATACGCAGTATTTT. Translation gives CASSDPADTQYF.